Listed below are T cell receptor beta chains from one sample, sequenced in a study of early T cells in non-severe SARS-CoV-2 infection. TCRdb processed the 5' RACE reads anew with MiXCR; each CDR3 protein has one entry. Of under 90,000 distinct CDR3 sequences in the sample, under 15% were seen once. The material sequenced was whole blood. These receptor sequences come from an adult who was a healthcare worker with PCR-confirmed SARS-CoV-2 infection or an uninfected control (not recorded which). Both conserved end residues are part of each CDR3. The order of the fields is D gene, J gene, V gene, clone size, CDR3 protein, CDR3 DNA. A D gene is named only where the DNA matches it firmly. A clone size is listed for some rows: how often the clone was seen (once, few, many), or a class if it is expanded.

D: TRBD2
J: TRBJ2-1
V: TRBV7-9
size: -
CDR3: CASSPRGEGINEQFF
DNA: TGTGCCAGCAGCCCACGGGGGGAGGGTATCAATGAGCAGTTCTTC

D: -
J: TRBJ1-1
V: TRBV6-6
size: -
CDR3: CASSYQGGYGAFF
DNA: TGTGCCAGCAGTTACCAGGGCGGTTATGGAGCTTTCTTT

D: -
J: TRBJ2-7
V: TRBV27
size: few
CDR3: CASSLFPSPSYEQYF
DNA: TGTGCCAGCAGTTTATTCCCTAGCCCCTCCTACGAGCAGTACTTC

D: -
J: TRBJ1-1
V: TRBV5-1
size: -
CDR3: CASRPDSWNTEAFF
DNA: TGCGCCAGCAGACCGGACAGTTGGAACACTGAAGCTTTCTTT

D: -
J: TRBJ1-6
V: TRBV7-9
size: many
CDR3: CASSLEDGTSSPLHF
DNA: TGTGCCAGCAGCTTAGAGGACGGGACTTCCTCACCCCTCCACTTT

D: TRBD2
J: TRBJ2-2
V: TRBV7-9
size: many
CDR3: CASSLPSGRRTGELFF
DNA: TGTGCCAGCAGCTTGCCTAGCGGGAGACGGACCGGGGAGCTGTTTTTT

D: TRBD2
J: TRBJ2-3
V: TRBV9
size: -
CDR3: CASSGLAGVKDTQYF
DNA: TGTGCCAGCAGCGGGCTAGCGGGAGTTAAAGATACGCAGTATTTT

D: TRBD2
J: TRBJ2-7
V: TRBV20-1
size: -
CDR3: CSARTGGPGEQYF
DNA: TGCAGTGCTAGAACGGGAGGGCCGGGGGAGCAGTACTTC

D: -
J: TRBJ2-7
V: TRBV25-1
size: few
CDR3: CASRGQAYEQYF
DNA: TGTGCCAGCAGGGGGCAGGCCTACGAGCAGTACTTC

D: -
J: TRBJ2-1
V: TRBV5-4
size: many
CDR3: CASSFGGGNYNEQFF
DNA: TGTGCCAGCAGCTTTGGCGGGGGCAACTACAATGAGCAGTTCTTC

D: -
J: TRBJ2-5
V: TRBV7-2
size: -
CDR3: CASSLGPSSRQETQYF
DNA: TGTGCCAGCAGCTTAGGGCCTTCCTCACGCCAAGAGACCCAGTACTTC

D: -
J: TRBJ2-1
V: TRBV4-1
size: -
CDR3: CASSLRVGLEQFF
DNA: TGCGCCAGCAGCCTACGCGTGGGGTTGGAGCAGTTCTTC

D: -
J: TRBJ2-3
V: TRBV27
size: -
CDR3: CATLSTDTQYF
DNA: TGTGCCACCCTCAGCACAGATACGCAGTATTTT

D: TRBD1
J: TRBJ1-1
V: TRBV9
size: -
CDR3: CASSGRTGVVDTEAFF
DNA: TGTGCCAGCAGCGGTCGGACAGGGGTAGTAGACACTGAAGCTTTCTTT

D: TRBD1
J: TRBJ2-1
V: TRBV19
size: -
CDR3: CASGQGSQQFF
DNA: TGTGCCAGTGGACAGGGGTCGCAGCAGTTCTTC

D: -
J: TRBJ1-1
V: TRBV7-3
size: many
CDR3: CASSRGANTEAFF
DNA: TGTGCCAGCAGCCGAGGCGCGAACACTGAAGCTTTCTTT

D: -
J: TRBJ2-2
V: TRBV20-1
size: few
CDR3: CSAREWDGELFF
DNA: TGCAGTGCTAGAGAGTGGGACGGGGAGCTGTTTTTT

D: -
J: TRBJ1-2
V: TRBV29-1
size: -
CDR3: CSVEELGGYGYTF
DNA: TGCAGCGTTGAAGAACTAGGGGGGTATGGCTACACCTTC

D: -
J: TRBJ1-2
V: TRBV9
size: -
CDR3: CASTSGDRRYGYTF
DNA: TGTGCCAGCACCAGCGGGGACCGCCGCTATGGCTACACCTTC

D: -
J: TRBJ1-1
V: TRBV28
size: few
CDR3: CASSLRGRYTEAFF
DNA: TGTGCCAGCAGTTTACGCGGCAGGTACACTGAAGCTTTCTTT

D: -
J: TRBJ2-2
V: TRBV9
size: few
CDR3: CASSVTLPRELFF
DNA: TGTGCCAGCAGCGTGACCCTTCCCCGGGAGCTGTTTTTT

D: -
J: TRBJ2-3
V: TRBV19
size: many
CDR3: CASSTGDPLDTQYF
DNA: TGTGCCAGTAGTACAGGGGATCCCCTAGATACGCAGTATTTT

D: -
J: TRBJ2-2
V: TRBV2
size: once
CDR3: CASSEGGSPTGELFF
DNA: TGTGCCAGCAGTGAAGGGGGTAGCCCCACCGGGGAGCTGTTTTTT

D: TRBD1
J: TRBJ1-1
V: TRBV30
size: few
CDR3: CAWRRTGGTEAFF
DNA: TGTGCCTGGAGGAGAACAGGGGGCACTGAAGCTTTCTTT

D: -
J: TRBJ1-1
V: TRBV6-2/TRBV6-3
size: -
CDR3: CASSYELNTEAFF
DNA: TGTGCCAGCAGTTACGAATTGAACACTGAAGCTTTCTTT

D: TRBD2
J: TRBJ2-1
V: TRBV6-2/TRBV6-3
size: -
CDR3: CASSPRGGGLNEQFF
DNA: TGTGCCAGCAGTCCCCGCGGGGGGGGGCTAAATGAGCAGTTCTTC